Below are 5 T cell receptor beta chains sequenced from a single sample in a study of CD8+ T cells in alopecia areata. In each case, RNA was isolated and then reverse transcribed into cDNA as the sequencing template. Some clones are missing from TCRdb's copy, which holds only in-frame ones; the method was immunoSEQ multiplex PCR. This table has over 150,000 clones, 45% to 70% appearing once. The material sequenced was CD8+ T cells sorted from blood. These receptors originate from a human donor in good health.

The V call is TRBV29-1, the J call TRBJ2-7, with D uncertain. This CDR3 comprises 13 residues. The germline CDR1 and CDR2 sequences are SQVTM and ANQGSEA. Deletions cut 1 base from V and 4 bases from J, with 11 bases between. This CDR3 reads CSVEGTDGYEQYF. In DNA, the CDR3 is TGCAGCGTTGAAGGAACAGACGGATACGAGCAGTACTTC.

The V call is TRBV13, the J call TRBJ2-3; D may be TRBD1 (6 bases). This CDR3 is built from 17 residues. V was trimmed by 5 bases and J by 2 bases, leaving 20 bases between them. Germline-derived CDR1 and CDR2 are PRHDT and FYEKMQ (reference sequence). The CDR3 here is CASSGIGQTDYTDTQYF. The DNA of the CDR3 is TGTGCCAGCAGCGGAATCGGACAGACCGACTACACAGATACGCAGTATTTT.

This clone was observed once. This CDR3 is CASSLLPGQGPNEQYF. In DNA, the CDR3 is TGTGCCAGCAGCCTGCTCCCGGGACAGGGGCCCAACGAGCAGTACTTC. J is TRBJ2-7 and V is TRBV27; 10 nucleotides match TRBD1. J lost 5 bases, V lost 6 bases, and 13 bases had no gene match. Germline CDR1 MNHEY, CDR2 SMNVEV (reference sequence). The CDR3 has 16 amino acids.

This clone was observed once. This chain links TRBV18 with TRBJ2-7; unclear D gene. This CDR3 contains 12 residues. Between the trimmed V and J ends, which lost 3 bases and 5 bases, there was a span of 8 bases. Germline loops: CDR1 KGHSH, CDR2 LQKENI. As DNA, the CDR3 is TGTGCCAGCTCACCCCGGGCTGACGAGCAGTACTTC. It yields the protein CASSPRADEQYF.

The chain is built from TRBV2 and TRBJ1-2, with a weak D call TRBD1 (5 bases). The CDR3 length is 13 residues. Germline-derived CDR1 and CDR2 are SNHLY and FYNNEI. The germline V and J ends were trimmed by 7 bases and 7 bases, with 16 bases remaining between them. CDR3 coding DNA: TGTGCCAGCAAACGGGACCCAAGTGGTGGCTACACCTTC. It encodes CASKRDPSGGYTF.